A single sample is the source of the 7 T cell receptor beta chains below, sequenced in a study of PD-1 blockade in classical Hodgkin lymphoma. Time point noted: cycle 4 day 1 (C4D1), after less than seven weeks of nivolumab. All the patients suffered relapse after autologous stem cell transplantation, and brentuximab vedotin exposure differed. Sequencing was performed with immunoSEQ multiplex PCR; in TCRdb, only in-frame clones are kept and a portion is missing. The sample includes around 90,000 clones, around 80% of them seen just once. Material: peripheral blood mononuclear cells (PBMCs), obtained before the fourth cycle of nivolumab. These receptors were taken from a human donor with classical Hodgkin lymphoma.

The V call is TRBV30, the J call TRBJ2-5; the D call may be TRBD1 or TRBD2 (5 bases each). V was clipped by 5 bases and J by 4 bases, with 5 bases between them. Germline-derived CDR1 and CDR2 are GTSNPN and SVGIG (reference sequence). CDR3 length: 10 amino acids. CDR3 sequence (DNA): TGTGCCTGGGGGGGAGAGACCCAGTACTTC. Translating gives CAWGGETQYF.

The chain is built from TRBV6-5 and TRBJ1-2; unclear D gene. The CDR3 is made up of 13 amino acids. Germline V gives CDR1 MNHEY, CDR2 SVGAGI. V lost 4 bases, J lost 8 bases, and 14 bases lay in between. The CDR3 loop is CASSSGPSMGYTF. The CDR3 bases are TGTGCCAGCAGTTCCGGGCCGTCTATGGGCTACACCTTC.

This chain uses TRBV25-1 with TRBJ2-5; D call uncertain. The J call may be faulty, since TRBJ2-7 better matches the DNA end. CDR3 length: 15 residues. Germline CDR1 is MGHDK and CDR2 is SYGVNS. CDR3 sequence reads: CASSEVGPPSYEQYF. In nucleotides, the CDR3 is TGTGCCAGCAGTGAAGTTGGTCCGCCCTCCTACGAGCAGTACTTC.

This clone occurred once. The J gene is TRBJ2-7, the V gene TRBV4-1; D might be TRBD1 (6 bases). Germline CDR1 and CDR2: MGHRA and YSYEKL. V dropped 3 bases and J dropped 2 bases, with 17 bases sitting between them. The CDR3 has 16 amino acids. This CDR3 is CASSQTPNRAPYEQYF. In DNA, the CDR3 is TGCGCCAGCAGCCAGACGCCGAACAGGGCCCCCTACGAGCAGTACTTC.

The rearrangement uses TRBV2 and TRBJ2-3; 11 nucleotides agree with TRBD2. This CDR3 is 13 amino acids long. Germline V gene sequence: CDR1 SNHLY, CDR2 FYNNEI. Losses at the gene ends were 9 bases for V and 9 bases for J; bases not matched to a gene: 8. The CDR3 nucleotides read TGTGCCAGATCCGGGACTAGCGGCCTGACGCAGTATTTT. The encoded protein is CARSGTSGLTQYF.

The chain recombines TRBV11-2 with TRBJ2-3; 12 positions agree with TRBD2. The CDR3 extends over 16 amino acids. V dropped 5 bases and J dropped 3; count of bases not matched to a gene: 6. Germline values: CDR1 SGHAT, CDR2 FQNNGV. Here the CDR3 DNA reads TGTGCCAGCAGCCAGACTAGCGGGAGTATAACAGATACGCAGTATTTT. Amino acid sequence: CASSQTSGSITDTQYF. Full variable domain (rest looked up from reference TRBV11-2 and TRBJ2-3): EAGVAQSPRYKIIEKRQSVAFWCNPISGHATLYWYQQILGQGPKLLIQFQNNGVVDDSQLPKDRFSAERLKGVDSTLKIQPAKLEDSAVYLCASSQTSGSITDTQYFGPGTRLTVL.

V gene TRBV4-1 combines with J gene TRBJ2-7; TRBD1 is a possible D gene (5 bases). Per the germline V gene, CDR1 is MGHRA and CDR2 is YSYEKL. The CDR3 totals 15 residues. Trimming cost V 1 base and J 2 bases, with 12 bases left between them. This chain's CDR3 is CASSQGPATAYEQYF. In DNA form, the CDR3 reads TGCGCCAGCAGCCAAGGGCCGGCGACAGCCTACGAGCAGTACTTC.